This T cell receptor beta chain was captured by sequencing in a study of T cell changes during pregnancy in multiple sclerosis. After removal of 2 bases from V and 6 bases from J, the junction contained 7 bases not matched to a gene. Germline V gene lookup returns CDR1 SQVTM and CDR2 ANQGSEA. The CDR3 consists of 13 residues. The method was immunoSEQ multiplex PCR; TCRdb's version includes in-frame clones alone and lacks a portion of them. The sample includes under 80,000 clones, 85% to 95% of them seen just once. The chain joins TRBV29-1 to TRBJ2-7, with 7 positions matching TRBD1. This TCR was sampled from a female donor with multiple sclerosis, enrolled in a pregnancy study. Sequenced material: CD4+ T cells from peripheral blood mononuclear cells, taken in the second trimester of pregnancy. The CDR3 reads CSVEPTGFSEQYF. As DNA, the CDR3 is TGCAGCGTTGAACCGACAGGGTTCAGCGAGCAGTACTTC.